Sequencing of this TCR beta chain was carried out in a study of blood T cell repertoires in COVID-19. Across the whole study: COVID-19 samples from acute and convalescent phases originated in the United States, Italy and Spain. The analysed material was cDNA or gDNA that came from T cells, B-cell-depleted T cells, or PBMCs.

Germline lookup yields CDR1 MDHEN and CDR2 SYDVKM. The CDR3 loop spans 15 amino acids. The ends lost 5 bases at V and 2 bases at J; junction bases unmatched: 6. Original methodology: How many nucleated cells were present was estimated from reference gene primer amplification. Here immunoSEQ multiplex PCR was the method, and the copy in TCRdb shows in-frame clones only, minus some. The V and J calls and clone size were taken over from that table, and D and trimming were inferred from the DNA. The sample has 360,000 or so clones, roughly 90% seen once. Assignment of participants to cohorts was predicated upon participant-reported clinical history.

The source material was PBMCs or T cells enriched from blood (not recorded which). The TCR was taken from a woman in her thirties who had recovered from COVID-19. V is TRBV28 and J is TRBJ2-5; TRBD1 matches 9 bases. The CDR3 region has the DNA TGTGCCAGCAGTAAGACAGGGGGGATTCAAGAGACCCAGTACTTC. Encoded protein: CASSKTGGIQETQYF.